A single sample gave rise to the 5 T cell receptor beta chains below, sequenced in a study of blood T cell repertoires in COVID-19. Repertoires were generated with immunoSEQ multiplex PCR, while TCRdb's copy carries only in-frame clones and drops some. The profile shows 220,000 or so clones, about 80% of them singletons. Sequencing was performed on PBMCs or T cells enriched from blood (not recorded which). These receptor sequences come from a woman between 40 and 55 years old with acute COVID-19.

This clone was seen once. Distinct nucleotide sequences in the sample also encode this CDR3. The chain employs TRBV3-1 (or the pseudogene TRBV3-2) and TRBJ1-1; TRBD1 matches 12 bases. The length of the CDR3 is 15 residues. Trimming removed 7 bases from V and 0 bases from J; junction bases left unmatched: 3. The germline gives CDR1 LGHDT, CDR2 YNNKEL (reference sequence). CDR3: CASTGTGGVNTEAFF. DNA for the CDR3: TGTGCCAGCACCGGGACAGGGGGCGTGAACACTGAAGCTTTCTTT.

This clone was found once. The J gene is TRBJ1-1, the V gene TRBV19; a possible D gene is TRBD1 (6 bases). Germline V gene lookup returns CDR1 LNHDA and CDR2 SQIVND (reference sequence). The length of the CDR3 is 13 residues. Trimming left V 2 bases short and J 8 bases short, with 12 bases between. CDR3 nucleotide sequence: TGTGCCAGTAGTATATGGCCCGGGACAGAAGCTTTCTTT. It yields the protein CASSIWPGTEAFF.

This chain uses TRBV5-4 with TRBJ2-2; 15 positions match TRBD2. Germline loops: CDR1 SGHNT, CDR2 YYREEE (reference sequence). This CDR3 spans 18 amino acids. Germline trimming cut 4 bases from V and 3 bases from J; bases unmatched to any gene: 7. In DNA, the CDR3 is TGTGCCAGCAGCCCAAAGGGACTAGCGGGAGGTGACACCGGGGAGCTGTTTTTT. As protein: CASSPKGLAGGDTGELFF.

The chain joins TRBV18 to TRBJ1-4; the D gene is possibly TRBD1 (5 bases). The CDR3 spans 14 residues. CDR1 is KGHSH and CDR2 is LQKENI in the germline V gene. Trimming stripped 3 bases from V and 4 bases from J, with 9 bases between. CDR3 amino acids: CASSPIQVNEKLFF. The CDR3 DNA reads TGTGCCAGCTCACCGATACAGGTTAATGAAAAACTGTTTTTT.

This chain uses TRBV14 with TRBJ1-5; maybe TRBD1 (5 bases). The V end lost 1 base, the J end lost 2 bases, and 6 bases lay between the germline ends. Germline V CDR1 and CDR2: SGHDN, FVKESK. The CDR3 consists of 14 residues. The CDR3 is CASSQAGGNQPQHF. CDR3 nucleotide sequence: TGTGCCAGCAGCCAAGCGGGGGGCAATCAGCCCCAGCATTTT.